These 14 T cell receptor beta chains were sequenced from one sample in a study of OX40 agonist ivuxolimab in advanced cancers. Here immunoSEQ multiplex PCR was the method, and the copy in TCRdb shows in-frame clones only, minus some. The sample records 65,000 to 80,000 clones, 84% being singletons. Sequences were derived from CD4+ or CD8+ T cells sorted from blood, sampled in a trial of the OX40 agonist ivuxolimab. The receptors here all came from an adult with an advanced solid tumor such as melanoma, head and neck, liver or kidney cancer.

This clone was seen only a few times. The CDR3 DNA reads TGTGCCAGCAGCAAAACCCTAGGAGCAAATGAGCAGTTCTTC. It encodes CASSKTLGANEQFF. The chain couples TRBV7-2 to TRBJ2-1; D is ambiguous. Germline CDR1 SGHTA, CDR2 FQGNSA. V was shortened by 5 bases and J by 7 bases, with 15 bases between the two germline ends. The CDR3 has 14 amino acids.

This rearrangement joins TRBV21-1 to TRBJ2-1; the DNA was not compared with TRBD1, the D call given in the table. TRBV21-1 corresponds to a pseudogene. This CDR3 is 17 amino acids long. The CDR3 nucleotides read TGTGCCAGCAGCAAAGCTGGGCATAGAGATGGTAACAATGAGCAGTTCTTC. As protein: CASSKAGHRDGNNEQFF.

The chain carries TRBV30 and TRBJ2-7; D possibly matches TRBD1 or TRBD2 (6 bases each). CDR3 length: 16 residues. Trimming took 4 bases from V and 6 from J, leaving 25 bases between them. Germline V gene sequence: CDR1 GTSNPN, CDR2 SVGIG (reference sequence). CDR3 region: CAWTPDRTGGGREQYF. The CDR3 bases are TGTGCCTGGACCCCTGACAGGACCGGGGGTGGGCGCGAGCAGTACTTC.

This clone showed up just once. The CDR3, as DNA: TGTGCCAGCAGTCTACAGGGAAATCAGCCCCAGCATTTT. Residues: CASSLQGNQPQHF. The chain carries TRBV7-2 and TRBJ1-5, with D possibly TRBD1 on 6 matching bases. The germline gives CDR1 SGHTA, CDR2 FQGNSA. V lost 6 bases and J lost 4, with 10 bases in between. CDR3 length: 13 amino acids.

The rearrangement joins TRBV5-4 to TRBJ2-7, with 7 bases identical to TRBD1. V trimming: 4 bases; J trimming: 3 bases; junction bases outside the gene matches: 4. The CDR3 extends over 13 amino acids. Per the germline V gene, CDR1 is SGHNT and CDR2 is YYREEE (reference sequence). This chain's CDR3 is CASSHDRVYEQYF. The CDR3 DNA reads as TGTGCCAGCAGCCACGACAGGGTCTACGAGCAGTACTTC.

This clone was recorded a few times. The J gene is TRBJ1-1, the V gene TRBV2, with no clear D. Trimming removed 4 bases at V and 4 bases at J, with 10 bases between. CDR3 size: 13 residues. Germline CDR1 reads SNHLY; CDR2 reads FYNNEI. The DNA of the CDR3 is TGTGCCAGCAGTGGTGGGTTAGGCACTGAAGCTTTCTTT. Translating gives CASSGGLGTEAFF. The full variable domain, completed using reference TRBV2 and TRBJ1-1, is EPEVTQTPSHQVTQMGQEVILRCVPISNHLYFYWYRQILGQKVEFLVSFYNNEISEKSEIFDDQFSVERPDGSNFTLKIRSTKLEDSAMYFCASSGGLGTEAFFGQGTRLTVV.

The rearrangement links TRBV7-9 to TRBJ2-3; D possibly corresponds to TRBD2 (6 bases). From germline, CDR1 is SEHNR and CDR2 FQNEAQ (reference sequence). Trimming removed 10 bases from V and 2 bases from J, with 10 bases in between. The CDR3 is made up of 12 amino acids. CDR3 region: CATGLTTDTQYF. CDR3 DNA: TGTGCCACGGGACTTACCACAGATACGCAGTATTTT.

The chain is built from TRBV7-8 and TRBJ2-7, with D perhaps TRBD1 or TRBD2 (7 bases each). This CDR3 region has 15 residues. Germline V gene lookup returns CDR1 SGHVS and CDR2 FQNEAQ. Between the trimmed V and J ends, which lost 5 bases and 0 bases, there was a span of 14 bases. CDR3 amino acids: CASSPQGGSSYEQYF. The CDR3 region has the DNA TGTGCCAGCAGCCCCCAGGGGGGGAGCTCCTACGAGCAGTACTTC.

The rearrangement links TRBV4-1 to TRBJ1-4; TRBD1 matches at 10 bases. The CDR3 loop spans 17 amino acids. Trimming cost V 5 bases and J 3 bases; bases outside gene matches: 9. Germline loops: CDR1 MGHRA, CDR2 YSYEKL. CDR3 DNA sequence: TGCGCCAGCAGCTCGCCTGGGGACAGGGGTGCTAATGAAAAACTGTTTTTT. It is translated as CASSSPGDRGANEKLFF.

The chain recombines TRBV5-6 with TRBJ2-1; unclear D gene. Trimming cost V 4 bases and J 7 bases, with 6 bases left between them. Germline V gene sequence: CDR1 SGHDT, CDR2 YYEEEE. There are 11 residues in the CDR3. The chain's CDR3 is CASSTDNEQFF. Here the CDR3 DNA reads TGTGCCAGCAGCACGGATAATGAGCAGTTCTTC.

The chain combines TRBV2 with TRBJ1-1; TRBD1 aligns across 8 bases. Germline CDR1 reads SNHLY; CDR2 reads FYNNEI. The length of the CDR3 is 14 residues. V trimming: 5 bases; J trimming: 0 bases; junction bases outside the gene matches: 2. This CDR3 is CASSRQGMNTEAFF. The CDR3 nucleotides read TGTGCCAGCAGTAGACAGGGGATGAACACTGAAGCTTTCTTT.

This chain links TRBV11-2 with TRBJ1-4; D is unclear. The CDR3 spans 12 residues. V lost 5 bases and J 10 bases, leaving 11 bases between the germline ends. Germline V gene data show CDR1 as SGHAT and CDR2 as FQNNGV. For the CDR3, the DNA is TGTGCCAGCAGCCTGACTGAGGGAAAACTGTTTTTT. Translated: CASSLTEGKLFF.

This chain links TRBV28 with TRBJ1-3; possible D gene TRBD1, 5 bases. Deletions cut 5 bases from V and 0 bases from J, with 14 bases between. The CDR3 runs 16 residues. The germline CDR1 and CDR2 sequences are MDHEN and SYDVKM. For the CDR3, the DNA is TGTGCCAGCAGTCGGGCGGGGGGGTCCTCTGGAAACACCATATATTTT. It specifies CASSRAGGSSGNTIYF.

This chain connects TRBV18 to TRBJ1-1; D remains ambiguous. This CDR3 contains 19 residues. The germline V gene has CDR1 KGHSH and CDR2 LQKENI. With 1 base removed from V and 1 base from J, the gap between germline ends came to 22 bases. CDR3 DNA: TGTGCCAGCTCACCACTAAATGGTGCAGCCCTCGTCGCGAACACTGAAGCTTTCTTT. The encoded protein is CASSPLNGAALVANTEAFF.